The clone carrying this T cell receptor (beta chain) was detected many times. Its specificity is unknown. The data were taken from a study of identical twins. Findings and limits, study-wide: Twins' surplus sharing was weaker for beta out-of-frame sequences. Insertion counts were lower in abundant cord blood beta clonotypes, a trend that memory repertoires did not show.

TCRdb passed the 5' RACE reads through MiXCR, listing each CDR3 protein once. The data hold fewer than 800,000 distinct CDR3 sequences, with 7.1% observed a single time. The J segment lost 3 bases and the V segment lost 6 bases, leaving 9 bases of the junction unmatched. Germline values: CDR1 DFQATT, CDR2 SNEGSKA (reference sequence). CDR3 length equals 16 residues. The same sample was also studied in work on yellow fever vaccine responses in identical twins.

Sequenced: PBMCs. The receptor's source is a woman younger than 35 in good health. V gene TRBV20-1 combines with J gene TRBJ2-1; 12 nucleotides agree with TRBD2. This CDR3 reads CSAPPSSGRVYNEQFF. DNA of the CDR3: TGCAGTGCCCCTCCCTCTAGCGGGAGGGTCTACAATGAGCAGTTCTTC.